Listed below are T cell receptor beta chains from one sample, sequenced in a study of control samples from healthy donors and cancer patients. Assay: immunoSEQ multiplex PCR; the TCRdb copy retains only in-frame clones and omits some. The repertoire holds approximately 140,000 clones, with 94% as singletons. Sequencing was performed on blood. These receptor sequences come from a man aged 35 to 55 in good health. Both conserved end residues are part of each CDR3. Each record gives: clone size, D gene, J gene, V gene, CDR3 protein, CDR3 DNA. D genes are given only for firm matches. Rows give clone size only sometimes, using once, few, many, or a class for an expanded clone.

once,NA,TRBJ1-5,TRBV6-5,CASRPTGLNQPQHF,TGTGCCAGCAGGCCGACCGGGTTGAATCAGCCCCAGCATTTT
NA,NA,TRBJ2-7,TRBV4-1,CASSQPAGHSYEQYF,TGCGCCAGCAGCCAACCCGCGGGACACTCCTACGAGCAGTACTTC
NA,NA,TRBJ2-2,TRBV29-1,CSAWGITAGELFF,TGCAGCGCTTGGGGAATTACCGCCGGGGAGCTGTTTTTT
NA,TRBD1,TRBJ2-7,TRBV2,CASSEEVGTAYEQYF,TGTGCCAGCAGTGAAGAAGTGGGGACAGCCTACGAGCAGTACTTC
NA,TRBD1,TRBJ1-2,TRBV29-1,CSVEKGQGLPNYGYTF,TGCAGCGTTGAAAAGGGACAGGGACTACCTAACTATGGCTACACCTTC
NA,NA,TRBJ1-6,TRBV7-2,CASSLGLLYNSPLHF,TGTGCCAGCAGCTTAGGACTGCTGTATAATTCACCCCTCCACTTT
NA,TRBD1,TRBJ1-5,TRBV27,CASGDRGPNQPQHF,TGTGCCAGCGGGGACAGGGGGCCAAATCAGCCCCAGCATTTT
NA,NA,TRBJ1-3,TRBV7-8,CASSLAGSGNTIYF,TGTGCCAGCAGCTTAGCAGGTTCTGGAAACACCATATATTTT
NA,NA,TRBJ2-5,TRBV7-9,CASSRIRGIRRETQYF,TGTGCCAGCAGCCGAATCCGCGGGATTCGGCGAGAGACCCAGTACTTC
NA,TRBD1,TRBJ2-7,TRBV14,CASSPTGHEQYF,TGTGCCAGCAGCCCGACAGGGCACGAGCAGTACTTC
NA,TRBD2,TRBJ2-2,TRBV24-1,CATSGAGVNTGELFF,TGTGCCACCAGTGGGGCGGGAGTGAACACCGGGGAGCTGTTTTTT
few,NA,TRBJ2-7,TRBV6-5,CASSYSTGAYEQYF,TGTGCCAGCAGTTACTCGACAGGAGCCTACGAGCAGTACTTC
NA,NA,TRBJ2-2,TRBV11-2,CASSRTTTGELFF,TGTGCCAGCAGTCGGACGACTACCGGGGAGCTGTTTTTT
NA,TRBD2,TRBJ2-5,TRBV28,CASSSRTSGSGETQYF,TGTGCCAGCAGCTCCCGAACTAGCGGGAGCGGCGAGACCCAGTACTTC
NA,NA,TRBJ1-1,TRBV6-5,CASSDRRNTEAFF,TGTGCCAGCAGCGACAGGCGGAACACTGAAGCTTTCTTT
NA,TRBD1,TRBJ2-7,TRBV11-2,CASSLRDRGSYEQYF,TGTGCCAGCAGCCTTCGGGACAGGGGATCCTACGAGCAGTACTTC
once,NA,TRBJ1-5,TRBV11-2,CASSLGRGQPQHF,TGTGCCAGCAGCTTAGGGCGGGGTCAGCCCCAGCATTTT
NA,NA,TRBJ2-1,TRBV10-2,CASSEEGDEQFF,TGCGCCAGCAGTGAGGAGGGCGATGAGCAGTTCTTC
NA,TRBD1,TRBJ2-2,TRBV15,CATSRGQANTGELFF,TGTGCCACCAGCAGGGGACAGGCTAACACCGGGGAGCTGTTTTTT
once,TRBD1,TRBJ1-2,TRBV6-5,CASSSEPGGGYGYTF,TGTGCCAGCAGTTCCGAGCCAGGGGGAGGATATGGCTACACCTTC
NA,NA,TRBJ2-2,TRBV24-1,CATSRAGGLVAGELFF,TGTGCCACTAGCAGGGCAGGGGGGCTAGTCGCCGGGGAGCTGTTTTTT
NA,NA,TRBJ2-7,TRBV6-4,CASSDGQGSPYEQYF,TGTGCCAGCAGTGACGGGCAGGGGAGTCCCTACGAGCAGTACTTC
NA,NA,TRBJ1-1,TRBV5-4,CASSMTRGMNTEAFF,TGTGCCAGCAGCATGACACGGGGCATGAACACTGAAGCTTTCTTT
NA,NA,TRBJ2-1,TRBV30,CAWRRETGLSYNEQFF,TGTGCCTGGAGAAGGGAGACGGGGCTAAGTTATAATGAGCAGTTCTTC
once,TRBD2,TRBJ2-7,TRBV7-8,CASTLDIGLAGETYEQYF,TGTGCCAGCACCTTGGACATTGGACTAGCGGGAGAAACCTACGAGCAGTACTTC
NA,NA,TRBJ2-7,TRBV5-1,CASRVAPNYEQYF,TGCGCCAGCAGGGTAGCTCCGAACTACGAGCAGTACTTC
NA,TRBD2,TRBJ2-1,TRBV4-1,CASSQALAGLLLEQFF,TGCGCCAGCAGCCAAGCGCTAGCGGGACTCCTACTTGAGCAGTTCTTC
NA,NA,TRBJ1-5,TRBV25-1,CASSFQNQPQHF,TGTGCCAGCAGTTTTCAAAATCAGCCCCAGCATTTT
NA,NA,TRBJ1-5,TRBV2,CAIQVGAGDQPQHF,TGTGCCATTCAGGTTGGGGCTGGGGATCAGCCCCAGCATTTT
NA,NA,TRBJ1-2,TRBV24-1,CATSLTGNYGYTF,TGTGCCACCAGTTTAACGGGGAACTATGGCTACACCTTC
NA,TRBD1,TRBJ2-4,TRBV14,CASSQGQRRNIQYF,TGTGCCAGCAGCCAGGGACAGAGACGTAACATTCAGTACTTC
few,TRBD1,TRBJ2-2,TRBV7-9,CASSPSLTGVRAGELFF,TGTGCCAGCAGCCCCTCCCTTACAGGGGTAAGGGCCGGGGAGCTGTTTTTT
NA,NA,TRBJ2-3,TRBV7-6,CASSLLSKKEDTQYF,TGTGCCAGCAGCTTATTAAGCAAAAAGGAGGATACGCAGTATTTT
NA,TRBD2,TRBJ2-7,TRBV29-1,CSVELTLAGGPLEQYF,TGCAGCGTTGAACTTACGCTAGCGGGGGGGCCCTTGGAGCAGTACTTC
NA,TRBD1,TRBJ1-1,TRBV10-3,CAIHRGVNTEAFF,TGTGCCATCCACAGGGGGGTGAACACTGAAGCTTTCTTT
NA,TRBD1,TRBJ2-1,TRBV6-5,CASRTGQGYNEQFF,TGTGCCAGCAGGACGGGACAGGGATACAATGAGCAGTTCTTC
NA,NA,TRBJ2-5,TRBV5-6,CASSLDRETQYF,TGTGCCAGCAGCTTGGACAGGGAGACCCAGTACTTC
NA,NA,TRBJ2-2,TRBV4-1,CASSQGGAIENTGELFF,TGCGCCAGCAGCCAGGGCGGGGCCATAGAGAACACCGGGGAGCTGTTTTTT
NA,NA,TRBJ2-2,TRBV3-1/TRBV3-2,CASSQIRDGQGRAGELFF,TGTGCCAGCAGCCAAATCCGGGATGGGCAGGGTCGCGCCGGGGAGCTGTTTTTT